Detailed here is one TCR beta chain. Given a much more abundant clone one base away, this may be a read error. The data were obtained in a study of post-analysis software for immune sequencing data. This CDR3 is 14 amino acids long. The germline gives CDR1 SGHDN, CDR2 FVKESK. V was pared by 4 bases and J by 12 bases, with 7 bases of the junction left unmatched. Unique molecular identifiers were present in the TCR beta cDNA libraries. When about 0.9 to 10 million T cells were used, they gave about 550,000 cDNA molecules. TCRdb passed the PCR reads through MiXCR, listing each CDR3 protein once. The data show around 150,000 distinct CDR3 sequences, roughly 40% seen once.

The V call is TRBV14, the J call TRBJ2-6; 9 bases fit TRBD1. The receptor was derived from a girl under 18 with multiple sclerosis. The sequences come from blood, collected after autologous hematopoietic stem cell transplantation. CDR3 residues: CASSLNRGRSVLTF. The CDR3 coding sequence is TGTGCCAGCAGCCTAAACAGGGGGCGTAGCGTCCTGACTTTC. Looking up the rest from reference TRBV14 and TRBJ2-6 gives the full variable domain: EAGVTQFPSHSVIEKGQTVTLRCDPISGHDNLYWYRRVMGKEIKFLLHFVKESKQDESGMPNNRFLAERTGGTYSTLKVQPAELEDSGVYFCASSLNRGRSVLTFGAGSRLTVL.